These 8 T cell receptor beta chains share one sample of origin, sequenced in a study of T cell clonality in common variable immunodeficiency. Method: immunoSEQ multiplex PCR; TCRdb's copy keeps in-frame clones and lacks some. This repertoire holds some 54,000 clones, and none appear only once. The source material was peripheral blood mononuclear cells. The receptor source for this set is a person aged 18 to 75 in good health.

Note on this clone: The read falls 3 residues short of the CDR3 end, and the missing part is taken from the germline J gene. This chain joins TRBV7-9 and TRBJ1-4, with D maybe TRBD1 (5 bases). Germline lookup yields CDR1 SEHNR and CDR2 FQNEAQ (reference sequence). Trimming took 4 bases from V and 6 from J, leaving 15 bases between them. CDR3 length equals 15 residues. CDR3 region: CASSSGGGQHEKLFF. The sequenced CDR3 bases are TGTGCCAGCAGCTCGGGGGGGGGTCAGCATGAAAAA.

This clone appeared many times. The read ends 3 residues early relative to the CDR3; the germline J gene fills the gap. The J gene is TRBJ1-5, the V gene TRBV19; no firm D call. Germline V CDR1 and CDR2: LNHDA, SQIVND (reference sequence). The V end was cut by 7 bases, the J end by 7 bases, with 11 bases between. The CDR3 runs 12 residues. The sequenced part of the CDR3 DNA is TGTGCCAGTATCGGGGTCAACCAGCCC. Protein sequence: CASIGVNQP. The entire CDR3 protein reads CASIGVNQPQHF.

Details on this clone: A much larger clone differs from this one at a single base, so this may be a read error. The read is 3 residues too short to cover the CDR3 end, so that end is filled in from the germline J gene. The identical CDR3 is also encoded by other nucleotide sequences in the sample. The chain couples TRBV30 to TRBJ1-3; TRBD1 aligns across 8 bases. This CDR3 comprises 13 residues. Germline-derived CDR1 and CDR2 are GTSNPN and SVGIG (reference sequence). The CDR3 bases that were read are TGTGCCTGGAGGGGGACAGGAGTAAACACA. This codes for CAWRGTGVNT. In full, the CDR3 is CAWRGTGVNTIYF.

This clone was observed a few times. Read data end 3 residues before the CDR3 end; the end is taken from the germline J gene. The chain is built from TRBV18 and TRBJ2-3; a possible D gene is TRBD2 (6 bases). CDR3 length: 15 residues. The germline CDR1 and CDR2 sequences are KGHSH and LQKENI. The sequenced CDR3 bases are TGTGCCAGCTCACCCATGCTAGCGATCCAAGAGACG. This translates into CASSPMLAIQET. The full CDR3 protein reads CASSPMLAIQETQYF.

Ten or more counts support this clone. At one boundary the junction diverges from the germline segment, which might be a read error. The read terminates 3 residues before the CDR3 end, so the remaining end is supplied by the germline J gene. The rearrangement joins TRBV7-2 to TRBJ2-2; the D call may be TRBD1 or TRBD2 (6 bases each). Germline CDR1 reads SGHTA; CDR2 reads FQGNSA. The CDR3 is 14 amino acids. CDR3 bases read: TGTGCCGGCAGCGCGGGACAGAACACCGGGGAG. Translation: CAGSAGQNTGE. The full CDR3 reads CAGSAGQNTGELFF.

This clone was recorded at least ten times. The CDR3 bases that were read are TGTGCCAGCAAGCTAGCTCAGAACACCGGGGAG. It translates to CASKLAQNTGE. The complete CDR3 reads CASKLAQNTGELFF. The chain recombines TRBV2 with TRBJ2-2; D is possibly TRBD2 (5 bases). The read falls 3 residues short of the CDR3 end, and the missing part is taken from the germline J gene. The CDR3 length is 14 residues. Per germline, CDR1 SNHLY and CDR2 FYNNEI. Trimming removed 7 bases at V and 1 base at J, with 10 bases between.

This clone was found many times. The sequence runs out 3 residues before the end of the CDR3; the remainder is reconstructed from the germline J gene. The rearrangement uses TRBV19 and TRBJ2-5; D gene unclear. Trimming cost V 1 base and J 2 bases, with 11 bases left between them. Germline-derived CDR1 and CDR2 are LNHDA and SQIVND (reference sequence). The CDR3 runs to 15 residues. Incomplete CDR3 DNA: TGTGCCAGTAGTATAGGTAAACAGAGACAAGAGACC. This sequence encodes CASSIGKQRQET. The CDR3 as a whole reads CASSIGKQRQETQYF. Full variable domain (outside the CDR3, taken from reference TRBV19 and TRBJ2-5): DGGITQSPKYLFRKEGQNVTLSCEQNLNHDAMYWYRQDPGQGLRLIYYSQIVNDFQKGDIAEGYSVSREKKESFPLTVTSAQKNPTAFYLCASSIGKQRQETQYFGPGTRLLVL.

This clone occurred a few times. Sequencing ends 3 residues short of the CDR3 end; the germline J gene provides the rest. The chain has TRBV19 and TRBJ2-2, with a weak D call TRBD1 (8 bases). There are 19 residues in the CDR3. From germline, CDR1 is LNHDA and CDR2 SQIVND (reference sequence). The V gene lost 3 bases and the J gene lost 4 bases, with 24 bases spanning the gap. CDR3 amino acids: CASSILAAGGPRGTGELFF. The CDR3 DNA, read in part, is TGTGCCAGTAGTATCCTAGCGGCAGGGGGCCCCCGAGGCACCGGGGAG.